This T cell receptor (beta chain) appears in the sequencing data of a study of human T cells and chemical hapten exposure. Whole-study results and caveats: Sensitization with DPC brought no change to TCRs above 1 in 1000 in frequency. As the donors had alopecia, their immune response may differ from healthy people's.

This clonotype has a count of ten or more. The antigen remains unidentified. As to time point: patch test 1, 2 weeks after DPC sensitization. Treatment given: therapeutic diphenylcyclopropenone sensitization with weekly scalp DPC. With 2 bases removed from V and 0 bases from J, the gap between germline ends came to 7 bases. The CDR3 is made up of 15 amino acids. TCRdb independently ran MiXCR on the RACE reads; one entry per CDR3 protein. The sample contains 79,000 or so distinct CDR3 sequences, about 9.3% of which appear only once. The sequences come from whole blood, collected in connection with sensitization to the hapten diphenylcyclopropenone (DPC). This TCR came from a woman aged 50 to 60 with alopecia areata. Some clones in this sample may be carry-over from other donors' samples. The chain combines TRBV12-3 or TRBV12-4 with TRBJ2-2; maybe TRBD2 (5 bases). CDR3 nucleotides: TGTGCCAGCAGTTTAAGCGGTGCGAACACCGGGGAGCTGTTTTTT. Amino acids: CASSLSGANTGELFF.